The 22 T cell receptor beta chains reported below all come from one sample, sequenced in a study of early T cells in non-severe SARS-CoV-2 infection. TCRdb re-analysed the 5' RACE reads in MiXCR, keeping a single row per CDR3 protein. Of around 25,000 distinct CDR3 sequences listed, about 2.7% were seen once; the top ten hold 0.55% to 0.9%. The sequenced sample was whole blood. These receptors were taken from an adult who was a healthcare worker with PCR-confirmed SARS-CoV-2 infection or an uninfected control (not recorded which).

There are many counts of this clonotype. V is TRBV19 and J is TRBJ1-2; no clear D. The CDR3 loop spans 15 amino acids. Germline V gene sequence: CDR1 LNHDA, CDR2 SQIVND (reference sequence). V was pared by 3 bases and J by 1 base, with 12 bases between. CDR3 region: CASSISSGSNYGYTF. The DNA of the CDR3 is TGTGCCAGTAGTATCTCGTCTGGGAGTAACTATGGCTACACCTTC.

Only a few counts were recorded for this clonotype. The V call is TRBV7-9, the J call TRBJ2-3; TRBD2 might be the D (5 bases). The V gene's germline CDR1 is SEHNR and CDR2 FQNEAQ (reference sequence). V gave up 7 bases and J gave up 1 base, with 21 bases separating them. The CDR3 consists of 17 residues. CDR3 nucleotides: TGTGCCAGCACTGGACCACTGGGGAGTCGAGGCACAGATACGCAGTATTTT. Protein product: CASTGPLGSRGTDTQYF.

This clonotype was recorded only once. This may be a read error: a much more frequent sequence differs by one nucleotide. The chain links TRBV7-2 to TRBJ2-1; D uncertain. The CDR3 runs to 12 residues. Germline CDR1 and CDR2: SGHTA and FQGNSA. The CDR3 spells CVSSLTPLGQFF. DNA of the CDR3: TGTGTCAGCAGCTTGACCCCTTTGGGGCAGTTCTTC.

This clonotype has a count of ten or more. This chain uses TRBV7-3 with TRBJ1-5, with D unresolved. CDR1 and CDR2 from the germline V gene are SGHTA and FQGTGA. The CDR3 is 13 amino acids. The V end lost 2 bases, the J end lost 7 bases, and 9 bases lay between the germline ends. For the CDR3, the DNA is TGTGCCAGCAGCTTATTCCCCGGGCAGCCCCAGCATTTT. Amino acid sequence: CASSLFPGQPQHF.

Many counts were recorded for this clonotype. The chain joins TRBV18 to TRBJ1-6; TRBD1 matches 8 bases. Trimming at V came to 3 bases and at J to 7 bases, leaving 14 bases not matched to a gene. The CDR3 contains 18 residues. Per the germline V gene, CDR1 is KGHSH and CDR2 is LQKENI. This chain's CDR3 is CASSPLPGQGSYNSPLHF. In DNA form, the CDR3 reads TGTGCCAGCTCACCCCTTCCTGGACAGGGTAGTTACAATTCACCCCTCCACTTT.

This chain joins TRBV6-6 and TRBJ2-5; 13 bases agree with TRBD2. The ends lost 6 bases at V and 2 bases at J; junction bases unmatched: 3. The CDR3 spans 15 residues. Looked up from germline, CDR1 is MNHNY and CDR2 is SVGAGI (reference sequence). CDR3 amino acids: CASRRGLAGQETQYF. CDR3 in DNA: TGTGCCAGCAGGCGGGGACTAGCGGGGCAAGAGACCCAGTACTTC.

This clonotype was detected many times. This sequence joins TRBV30 and TRBJ2-7; D possibly uses TRBD1 or TRBD2 (5 bases each). V lost 2 bases and J lost 4, with 12 bases in between. CDR1 GTSNPN and CDR2 SVGIG come from the germline V gene (reference sequence). CDR3 length: 13 amino acids. The CDR3 DNA sequence: TGTGCCTGGAGTTCCGGGGCGAGGTACGAGCAGTACGTC. Amino acids: CAWSSGARYEQYV.

This clonotype showed up many times. The CDR3 sequence is CASSTYGRLRTGMTEAFF. The DNA of the CDR3 is TGTGCCAGCAGCACCTATGGACGACTTAGGACAGGGATGACTGAAGCTTTCTTT. This sequence joins TRBV5-6 and TRBJ1-1, with 8 bases fitting TRBD1. Germline values: CDR1 SGHDT, CDR2 YYEEEE. J gave up 5 bases and V 4 bases, and 19 bases lay outside the gene matches. The CDR3 extends over 18 amino acids. Filled out from reference TRBV5-6 and TRBJ1-1, the complete variable domain reads DAGVTQSPTHLIKTRGQQVTLRCSPKSGHDTVSWYQQALGQGPQFIFQYYEEEERQRGNFPDRFSGHQFPNYSSELNVNALLLGDSALYLCASSTYGRLRTGMTEAFFGQGTRLTVV.

The rearrangement uses TRBV10-3 and TRBJ1-6; TRBD1 agrees at 7 bases. The CDR3 extends over 13 amino acids. From germline, CDR1 is ENHRY and CDR2 SYGVKD. The V segment lost 10 bases and the J segment 9 bases; nucleotides outside the gene matches: 9. CDR3 bases: TGTGCCACCGGACCGGGACAGAGTTCACCCCTCCACTTT. Translation: CATGPGQSSPLHF.

This clonotype was observed at least ten times. The chain recombines TRBV30 with TRBJ2-3; TRBD2 might be the D (5 bases). Trimming pared 1 base from V and 0 bases from J, leaving 14 bases between. The length of the CDR3 is 16 residues. Germline V gene sequence: CDR1 GTSNPN, CDR2 SVGIG (reference sequence). This chain's CDR3 is CAWSEAGLVSTDTQYF. CDR3 bases: TGTGCCTGGAGTGAGGCCGGACTTGTAAGCACAGATACGCAGTATTTT. Full variable domain (remainder filled in from reference TRBV30 and TRBJ2-3): SQTIHQWPATLVQPVGSPLSLECTVEGTSNPNLYWYRQAAGRGLQLLFYSVGIGQISSEVPQNLSASRPQDRQFILSSKKLLLSDSGFYLCAWSEAGLVSTDTQYFGPGTRLTVL.

The sample holds many counts of this clonotype. This chain uses TRBV2 with TRBJ2-7, with D perhaps matching TRBD2 (5 bases). CDR3 size: 12 residues. V dropped 5 bases and J dropped 2 bases, with 7 bases sitting between them. CDR1 is SNHLY and CDR2 is FYNNEI in the germline V gene. CDR3 sequence (DNA): TGTGCCAGCAGTACGGGAACCTACGAGCAGTACGTC. Translated: CASSTGTYEQYV.

This clonotype occurred many times. J is TRBJ2-2 and V is TRBV4-1; TRBD2 matches at 10 bases. The CDR3 sequence is 17 residues long. The V segment lost 2 bases and the J segment 7 bases; nucleotides outside the gene matches: 10. The germline gives CDR1 MGHRA, CDR2 YSYEKL. This chain's CDR3 is CASSQSYSGGMNGELFF. CDR3 nucleotide sequence: TGCGCCAGCAGCCAATCCTATAGCGGGGGGATGAACGGGGAGCTGTTTTTT.

In its sample, this clonotype was seen many times. The chain combines TRBV2 with TRBJ2-6; a possible D gene is TRBD2 (5 bases). The V gene lost 5 bases and the J gene lost 0 bases, with 20 bases spanning the gap. The V gene's germline CDR1 is SNHLY and CDR2 FYNNEI. The CDR3 is 19 residues long. The DNA of the CDR3 is TGTGCCAGCAGTCTTTTCCGGGGTCGCTTGAGCTCTGGGGCCAACGTCCTGACTTTC. Translated, it gives CASSLFRGRLSSGANVLTF.

This clonotype has a count of ten or more. The chain combines TRBV7-9 with TRBJ1-1; no definite D call. The CDR3 loop spans 15 amino acids. Germline-derived CDR1 and CDR2 are SEHNR and FQNEAQ (reference sequence). V gave up 1 base and J gave up 5 bases, with 14 bases separating them. The CDR3 is CASSLVGRKLTEAFF. The CDR3 region has the DNA TGTGCCAGCAGCTTAGTCGGCAGAAAATTAACTGAAGCTTTCTTT. The full variable domain, completed using reference TRBV7-9 and TRBJ1-1, is DTGVSQNPRHKITKRGQNVTFRCDPISEHNRLYWYRQTLGQGPEFLTYFQNEAQLEKSRLLSDRFSAERPKGSFSTLEIQRTEQGDSAMYLCASSLVGRKLTEAFFGQGTRLTVV.

In this sample, this clonotype turned up many times. V is TRBV7-2 and J is TRBJ2-1; 9 bases align to TRBD2. This CDR3 has 17 amino acids. The V segment lost 4 bases and the J segment 6 bases; nucleotides outside the gene matches: 13. Germline V gene data show CDR1 as SGHTA and CDR2 as FQGNSA. This CDR3 is CASSSPLWRGGGNEQFF. DNA for the CDR3: TGTGCCAGCAGCTCCCCTCTCTGGCGGGGGGGTGGCAATGAGCAGTTCTTC.

This clonotype was detected many times. CDR3 DNA: TGCAGCGTTGAAGGGAAGGTACACTCCTACAATGAGCAGTTCTTC. Amino acid sequence: CSVEGKVHSYNEQFF. The V and J genes are TRBV29-1 and TRBJ2-1, with D uncertain. Germline lookup yields CDR1 SQVTM and CDR2 ANQGSEA. The germline V and J ends were trimmed by 1 base and 0 bases, with 10 bases remaining between them. The CDR3 is made up of 15 amino acids.

This clonotype was seen many times. The V gene is TRBV6-1, the J gene TRBJ2-7; no reliable D call. V lost 1 base to trimming and J lost 3 bases, with 4 bases between them. The CDR3 has 12 residues. Germline V gives CDR1 MNHNS, CDR2 SASEGT. The CDR3: CASSEVRYEQYV. CDR3 sequence (DNA): TGTGCCAGCAGTGAAGTCCGCTACGAGCAGTACGTC.

This clonotype was seen repeatedly, ten times or more. The V and J genes are TRBV6-6 and TRBJ2-3; TRBD2 agrees at 9 bases. From germline, CDR1 is MNHNY and CDR2 SVGAGI (reference sequence). The V gene end was trimmed by 2 bases and the J gene end by 4 bases; junction bases not matched to a gene: 7. The CDR3 contains 16 residues. For the CDR3, the DNA is TGTGCCAGCAGTTACAGGGCTAGCGGGGTTTCAGATACGCAGTATTTT. Translated, it gives CASSYRASGVSDTQYF.

This clonotype was seen only a few times. The chain recombines TRBV10-3 with TRBJ2-7; 7 nucleotides match TRBD1. V was pared by 5 bases and J by 3 bases, with 4 bases of the junction left unmatched. The CDR3 contains 13 residues. The germline CDR1 and CDR2 sequences are ENHRY and SYGVKD. CDR3 nucleotides: TGTGCCATCAGTCGTTCAGGGGGCTACGAGCAGTACGTC. Protein sequence: CAISRSGGYEQYV.

This clonotype was seen repeatedly, ten times or more. The V call is TRBV29-1, the J call TRBJ2-1, with TRBD2 matching over 9 bases. From germline, CDR1 is SQVTM and CDR2 ANQGSEA. The CDR3 spans 17 residues. J lost 8 bases, V lost 3 bases, and 17 bases had no gene match. The CDR3 nucleotides read TGCAGCGTTGACACCCTTCTGGCCAGCGGGGGGTCGGATGAGCAGTTCTTC. It codes for CSVDTLLASGGSDEQFF.

This clonotype was counted ten times or more. The chain employs TRBV12-3 or TRBV12-4 and TRBJ1-4, with D maybe TRBD1 (5 bases). V lost 4 bases to trimming and J lost 7 bases, with 10 bases between them. The CDR3 loop spans 13 amino acids. The CDR3 is CASSYQGSEKLFF. The CDR3 DNA reads as TGTGCCAGCAGTTATCAGGGTTCTGAAAAACTGTTTTTT.

In its sample, this clonotype was seen many times. V gene TRBV6-9 combines with J gene TRBJ1-6, with TRBD1 identical over 7 bases. The CDR3 has 10 amino acids. In germline, CDR1 is MNHGY, CDR2 SVAAGI. CDR3 loop: CATGTWPLHF. The CDR3 nucleotides are TGTGCGACAGGGACGTGGCCCCTCCACTTT.